The next 14 T cell receptor beta chains were all read from a single sample in a study of blood T cell repertoires in COVID-19. Assay: immunoSEQ multiplex PCR; the TCRdb copy retains only in-frame clones and omits some. Of 45,000 to 50,000 clones listed, approximately 87% are singletons. Sequencing was carried out using peripheral blood. These receptors were collected from a human donor in a cohort sampled during active COVID-19.

In DNA form, the CDR3 reads TGTGCCAGCAGCTCCTACGGACGGGGGGGGCGGACTGAAGCTTTCTTT. As protein: CASSSYGRGGRTEAFF. The chain joins TRBV11-2 to TRBJ1-1, with D possibly being TRBD1 (6 bases). Per germline, CDR1 SGHAT and CDR2 FQNNGV. Trimming removed 4 bases at V and 5 bases at J, with 20 bases between. CDR3 length: 16 residues.

The chain recombines TRBV3-1 (or the pseudogene TRBV3-2) with TRBJ2-2; D might be TRBD1 (6 bases). Per germline, CDR1 LGHDT and CDR2 YNNKEL (reference sequence). V was pared by 2 bases and J by 2 bases, with 12 bases between. The CDR3 spans 16 residues. DNA for the CDR3: TGTGCCAGCAGCCAAATTCTGGACAGAAACACCGGGGAGCTGTTTTTT. It encodes CASSQILDRNTGELFF.

This chain links TRBV5-4 with TRBJ1-2; 9 bases fit TRBD1. The CDR3 spans 13 residues. The junction had 2 bases not matched to a gene; V was cut back by 2 bases and J by 6 bases. In germline, CDR1 is SGHNT, CDR2 YYREEE (reference sequence). The CDR3 is CASSFGTGNGYTF. The CDR3, as DNA: TGTGCCAGCAGCTTTGGGACAGGGAATGGCTACACCTTC. Drawing the rest from reference TRBV5-4 and TRBJ1-2, the complete variable domain is ETGVTQSPTHLIKTRGQQVTLRCSSQSGHNTVSWYQQALGQGPQFIFQYYREEENGRGNFPPRFSGLQFPNYSSELNVNALELDDSALYLCASSFGTGNGYTFGSGTRLTVV.

The sample holds one count of this clone. The rearrangement links TRBV10-3 to TRBJ1-4; a weak D match, TRBD1 (6 bases). This CDR3 spans 15 amino acids. V was shortened by 4 bases and J by 5 bases, with 14 bases between the two germline ends. Germline CDR1 is ENHRY and CDR2 is SYGVKD. The CDR3 here is CAISAPERGNEKLFF. CDR3 DNA sequence: TGTGCCATCAGTGCCCCAGAGAGGGGGAATGAAAAACTGTTTTTT.

CDR3 sequence reads: CASSPGTGGPFF. For the CDR3, the DNA is TGTGCCAGCAGTCCGGGGACAGGGGGACCTTTCTTT. The chain uses TRBV28 and TRBJ1-1; TRBD1 aligns across 11 bases. CDR3 length: 12 residues. Per the germline V gene, CDR1 is MDHEN and CDR2 is SYDVKM. V lost 5 bases to trimming and J lost 12 bases; unmatched junction nucleotides: 5.

The chain has TRBV5-5 and TRBJ1-2; 10 bases align to TRBD1. Looked up from germline, CDR1 is SGHKS and CDR2 is YYEKEE (reference sequence). The CDR3 loop spans 15 amino acids. The V and J ends lost 3 bases and 4 bases, in that order; junction bases with no gene match: 6. For the CDR3, the DNA is TGTGCCAGCAGCTGGGGGACAGGGGCGGGCTATGGCTACACCTTC. Translating gives CASSWGTGAGYGYTF.

Ten or more counts support this clone. J is TRBJ1-1 and V is TRBV9, with D unresolved. The V end was cut by 2 bases, the J end by 4 bases, with 9 bases between. Germline CDR1 and CDR2: SGDLS and YYNGEE. The CDR3 runs 13 residues. In DNA, the CDR3 is TGTGCCAGCAGCGTCGAGGTAAGCACTGAAGCTTTCTTT. Protein sequence: CASSVEVSTEAFF.

The DNA for the CDR3 is TGCGCCAGCAGCCAAGGTGGCGGGGTCTACGAGCAGTACTTC. It yields the protein CASSQGGGVYEQYF. The rearrangement joins TRBV4-1 to TRBJ2-7; D is perhaps TRBD2 (6 bases). V lost 1 base, J lost 3 bases, and 10 bases lay in between. CDR1 and CDR2 (germline): MGHRA, YSYEKL. This CDR3 has 14 amino acids.

This chain connects TRBV2 to TRBJ2-3; 8 nucleotides line up with TRBD2. The length of the CDR3 is 13 residues. Germline assignment: CDR1 SNHLY and CDR2 FYNNEI. The V gene end was trimmed by 9 bases and the J gene end by 2 bases; junction bases not matched to a gene: 4. CDR3 residues: CASRGGATDTQYF. Here the CDR3 DNA reads TGTGCCAGTCGGGGGGGGGCCACAGATACGCAGTATTTT.

This chain uses TRBV30 with TRBJ2-4; TRBD1 is a possible D gene (6 bases). Trimming shortened V by 4 bases and J by 3 bases, and 13 bases separated the two germline ends. CDR1 and CDR2 (germline): GTSNPN, SVGIG (reference sequence). This CDR3 is built from 14 residues. CDR3 DNA: TGTGCCTGGATGTGGGGGCGCGGCAAAAACATTCAGTACTTC. Its translation: CAWMWGRGKNIQYF.

The chain uses TRBV29-1 and TRBJ2-2; D possibly corresponds to TRBD2 (5 bases). The CDR3 loop spans 12 amino acids. Per germline, CDR1 SQVTM and CDR2 ANQGSEA. Trimming took 7 bases from V and 2 from J, leaving 8 bases between them. CDR3 loop: CSGPGNTGELFF. The CDR3, as DNA: TGCAGCGGGCCGGGAAACACCGGGGAGCTGTTTTTT.

The chain uses TRBV4-1 and TRBJ2-1; 8 nucleotides align to TRBD1. Germline V gene data show CDR1 as MGHRA and CDR2 as YSYEKL. The CDR3 extends over 17 amino acids. Trimming at V came to 3 bases and at J to 7 bases, leaving 14 bases not matched to a gene. This CDR3 reads CASSQDAGTGGRNEQFF. CDR3 in DNA: TGCGCCAGCAGCCAGGACGCCGGGACAGGAGGAAGGAATGAGCAGTTCTTC.

V and J are TRBV5-6 and TRBJ2-7; tentative D call: TRBD1 (6 bases). The CDR3 is 14 residues long. Per germline, CDR1 SGHDT and CDR2 YYEEEE. The V end was cut by 5 bases, the J end by 1 base, with 13 bases between. The chain's CDR3 is CASRVRGLSYEQYF. The CDR3 DNA follows: TGTGCCAGCAGGGTCAGGGGCCTATCCTACGAGCAGTACTTC.

This sequence joins TRBV6-5 and TRBJ1-3; D is undetermined. V was shortened by 6 bases and J by 3 bases, with 6 bases between the two germline ends. This CDR3 spans 12 amino acids. In germline, CDR1 is MNHEY, CDR2 SVGAGI. CDR3 coding DNA: TGTGCCAGCAGCACCGGTGGAAACACCATATATTTT. This translates into CASSTGGNTIYF.